A single sample is the source of the 13 T cell receptor beta chains below, sequenced in a study of CD8 T cells in ankylosing spondylitis. Which antigens these TCRs recognize remains unknown. A single record per CDR3 protein comes from TCRdb applying MiXCR to the 5' RACE reads. The table has roughly 440,000 distinct CDR3 sequences, roughly 17% seen once; the top ten hold just over 1%. Study observations and caveats: A motif of 7 to 9 highly homologous TCR beta variants was seen as apparently characteristic of ankylosing spondylitis blood.

The sequenced sample was blood, either unsorted or a sorted T cell fraction (not recorded which). These TCRs come from a male donor with ankylosing spondylitis.

The chain combines TRBV5-1 with TRBJ2-1, with 7 bases aligning to TRBD2. CDR1 SGHRS and CDR2 YFSETQ come from the germline V gene. The CDR3 spans 15 residues. Unmatched junction bases numbered 11, after V lost 2 bases and J lost 9 bases. DNA for the CDR3: TGCGCCAGCAGCTTCAGAGGGGAGGGCGGAGGTGAGCAGTTCTTC. Translation: CASSFRGEGGGEQFF.

CDR3: CVSGAAGAIYEQYF. Written as DNA, the CDR3 is TGTGTCAGTGGGGCGGCAGGGGCAATCTACGAGCAGTACTTC. The chain has TRBV6-1 and TRBJ2-7, with D perhaps matching TRBD1 (6 bases). CDR1 is MNHNS, CDR2 SASEGT, per germline. CDR3 length equals 14 residues.

This clonotype was recorded many times. V is TRBV21-1 and J is TRBJ1-1. TRBV21-1 is a pseudogene locus. CDR3 length: 14 amino acids. The DNA for the CDR3 is TGTGCCAGCAGCAAAGAGCTTCGGGCCACTGAAGCTTTCTTT. Translating it yields CASSKELRATEAFF.

The J gene is TRBJ2-7, the V gene TRBV20-1, with a weak D call TRBD2 (5 bases). V was cut by 6 bases and J by 2 bases, with 17 bases left in between. Germline CDR1 DFQATT, CDR2 SNEGSKA (reference sequence). CDR3 length: 14 amino acids. CDR3 loop: CSAGPDSITYEQYF. The CDR3 DNA follows: TGCAGTGCCGGACCGGACTCAATAACCTACGAGCAGTACTTC.

Ten or more counts support this clonotype. The rearrangement links TRBV18 to TRBJ2-3; possibly TRBD1 or TRBD2 for D (7 bases each). V lost 1 base, J lost 0 bases, and 17 bases lay in between. The CDR3 consists of 18 residues. The germline gives CDR1 KGHSH, CDR2 LQKENI. CDR3 nucleotides: TGTGCCAGCTCACCACAGGGGGCTCGCGGGGGAAGCACAGATACGCAGTATTTT. Translated, it gives CASSPQGARGGSTDTQYF.

This chain links TRBV20-1 with TRBJ2-6; D ambiguous. The CDR3 sequence is 11 residues long. Germline V CDR1 and CDR2: DFQATT, SNEGSKA (reference sequence). V lost 3 bases, J lost 3 bases, and 0 bases lay in between. CDR3: CSASGANVLTF. CDR3 in DNA: TGCAGTGCTAGTGGGGCCAACGTCCTGACTTTC.

V and J are TRBV5-6 and TRBJ2-7; 11 nucleotides line up with TRBD2. V gave up 3 bases and J gave up 2 bases; unmatched junction bases: 7. The germline CDR1 and CDR2 sequences are SGHDT and YYEEEE. This CDR3 has 16 amino acids. Written as DNA, the CDR3 is TGTGCCAGCAGCTCAATTCATAGCGGGGGGGCCTACGAGCAGTACTTC. Translating it yields CASSSIHSGGAYEQYF.

This clonotype was observed a few times. V usage is TRBV13 and J usage is TRBJ1-4; the match to TRBD1 covers 8 bases. CDR3 length: 15 residues. V was pared by 4 bases and J by 5 bases, with 6 bases of the junction left unmatched. Germline CDR1 and CDR2: PRHDT and FYEKMQ (reference sequence). CDR3 in amino acids: CASSYGDRPNEKLFF. The CDR3 DNA is TGTGCCAGCAGCTATGGGGACAGGCCGAATGAAAAACTGTTTTTT.

This clonotype was counted between two and nine times. This chain connects TRBV18 to TRBJ1-6; TRBD1 is a possible D gene (6 bases). The CDR3 runs to 14 residues. Germline V gene data show CDR1 as KGHSH and CDR2 as LQKENI. The germline V and J ends were trimmed by 5 bases and 10 bases, with 15 bases remaining between them. The CDR3 region has the DNA TGTGCCAGCTCAGAACAAACAGGGAACTCACCCCTCCACTTT. This gives the protein CASSEQTGNSPLHF.

V is TRBV28 and J is TRBJ1-6, with 7 bases that match TRBD1. V shed 2 bases, J shed 9 bases, and the junction held 4 bases outside the gene matches. The CDR3 is 14 residues long. CDR1 is MDHEN, CDR2 SYDVKM, per germline. CDR3: CASSLDRVSSPLHF. CDR3 nucleotide sequence: TGTGCCAGCAGTTTAGACAGGGTTTCTTCACCCCTCCACTTT.

In this sample, this clonotype turned up a few times. This sequence joins TRBV24-1 and TRBJ1-5; 11 nucleotides align to TRBD1. V shed 2 bases and J 0 bases; nucleotides not matched to a gene: 8. The CDR3 length is 19 residues. CDR1 and CDR2 from the germline V gene are KGHDR and SFDVKD. The chain's CDR3 is CATSDSSGTGGYSNQPQHF. The CDR3 nucleotides are TGTGCCACCAGTGATTCTTCCGGGACAGGGGGTTATAGCAATCAGCCCCAGCATTTT.

This clonotype was detected only a few times. The rearrangement uses TRBV11-2 and TRBJ2-1, with 8 nucleotides matching TRBD2. The CDR3 contains 20 residues. Trimming cost V 1 base and J 4 bases; bases outside gene matches: 18. Germline V gene sequence: CDR1 SGHAT, CDR2 FQNNGV. DNA for the CDR3: TGTGCCAGCAGCTTAGGCATGCCGGGGGGGACCTTACAGAAATACAATGAGCAGTTCTTC. Its translation: CASSLGMPGGTLQKYNEQFF.

This chain joins TRBV7-3 and TRBJ2-5, with TRBD2 matching over 7 bases. Per germline, CDR1 SGHTA and CDR2 FQGTGA. V lost 3 bases and J lost 2; bases outside the gene matches: 6. The CDR3 is 15 amino acids. CDR3: CASSFGGRTQETQYF. The CDR3 DNA sequence: TGTGCCAGCAGCTTCGGCGGGAGAACACAAGAGACCCAGTACTTC.